This T cell receptor beta chain is from a study of blood T cell repertoires in COVID-19. V lost 2 bases to trimming and J lost 9 bases; unmatched junction nucleotides: 9. The CDR3 has 16 amino acids. From germline, CDR1 is LGHNA and CDR2 YSLEER. The data were produced by immunoSEQ multiplex PCR, yet TCRdb's version contains in-frame clones alone and is incomplete. Seen here are 200,000 to 300,000 clones, approximately 90% observed once, and the top ten hold around 4%. The chain carries TRBV4-3 and TRBJ2-1, with 11 bases that match TRBD2. Sequenced material: PBMCs or T cells enriched from blood (not recorded which). This TCR was sampled from a woman in her 30s who had recovered from COVID-19. The CDR3 nucleotides are TGCGCCAGCAGCCAACGTCGGACTAGCGGGTGGGGTGAGCAGTTCTTC. Amino acids: CASSQRRTSGWGEQFF.